These T cell receptor beta chains were read from a single sample in a study of T cells after yellow fever vaccination. MiXCR was run by TCRdb on the 5' RACE reads, yielding one entry per CDR3 protein. The table shows about 85,000 distinct CDR3 sequences, with 13% occurring only once. The source material was CD8+ T cells not binding an NS4B(214-222) dextramer, sorted from PBMCs, sampled roughly 20 days after the first yellow fever vaccination. All receptors derive from a man aged 18 to 30 who received the YFV17D yellow fever vaccine. CDR3s include the opening cysteine and the closing phenylalanine or tryptophan. The D gene is left open where the match is weak. Where a row states a size, it is once, few, many or the class of an expanded clone; other rows omit it.

>few|TRBV5-1|TRBD1|TRBJ1-1
CASSSLGQGDTEAFF
TGCGCCAGCAGCTCGCTGGGACAGGGGGACACTGAAGCTTTCTTT
>few|TRBV27|NA|TRBJ2-2
CASSLSGLNTGELFF
TGTGCCAGCAGTTTATCGGGTCTGAACACCGGGGAGCTGTTTTTT
>many|TRBV21-1|NA|TRBJ1-5
CASSMPGRRIQPQHF
TGTGCCAGCAGCATGCCGGGTCGACGGATTCAGCCCCAGCATTTT
>few|TRBV7-9|NA|TRBJ1-4
CASSLVGIKEKLFF
TGTGCCAGCAGCTTAGTGGGGATAAAGGAAAAACTGTTTTTT
>NA|TRBV5-6|NA|TRBJ2-2
CASSFRDGSTGELFF
TGTGCCAGCAGCTTTAGGGATGGAAGCACCGGGGAGCTGTTTTTT
>few|TRBV5-1|NA|TRBJ2-5
CASSLEGGIQETQYF
TGCGCCAGCAGCTTGGAGGGGGGAATCCAAGAGACCCAGTACTTC
>NA|TRBV4-1|NA|TRBJ1-2
CASSPTANYGYTF
TGCGCCAGCAGCCCGACAGCTAACTATGGCTACACCTTC
>NA|TRBV10-3|NA|TRBJ2-7
CAMGSWTLYEQYF
TGTGCCATGGGCTCCTGGACCCTCTACGAGCAGTACTTC
>NA|TRBV7-9|NA|TRBJ2-2
CASSAPRTANTGELFF
TGTGCCAGCAGCGCCCCACGAACCGCGAACACCGGGGAGCTGTTTTTT
>NA|TRBV29-1|TRBD1|TRBJ2-5
CSVEDSSGQGAAETQYF
TGCAGCGTTGAAGATAGTTCGGGACAGGGGGCGGCAGAGACCCAGTACTTC
>few|TRBV4-3|NA|TRBJ2-1
CASSQDESSYNEQFF
TGCGCCAGCAGCCAAGATGAAAGCTCCTACAATGAGCAGTTCTTC
>NA|TRBV6-1|NA|TRBJ1-3
CASRERVSSGNTIYF
TGTGCCAGCAGGGAAAGGGTCTCCTCTGGAAACACCATATATTTT